These T cell receptor beta chains were read from a single sample in a study of PD-1 blockade in classical Hodgkin lymphoma. Profiling relied on immunoSEQ multiplex PCR, and the TCRdb table lists in-frame clones only, not all of them. The sample lists 90,000 to 110,000 clones; about nine tenths were seen once. The sequencing here drew on peripheral blood mononuclear cells (PBMCs), taken before the fourth cycle of nivolumab. These receptors were obtained from a human donor with classical Hodgkin lymphoma. The CDR3 runs from the conserved cysteine through the conserved F or W. A D gene is named only where the DNA matches it firmly. Size is stated for part of the rows, as once, few or many counts, or as a class when the clone is expanded.

TRBV2	-	TRBJ2-7	-	CASRHRVSSYEQYF	TGTGCCAGCAGACACAGGGTTTCCTCCTACGAGCAGTACTTC
TRBV7-2	-	TRBJ1-2	-	CASTHPDRRNYGYTF	TGTGCCAGCACCCACCCGGACAGACGTAACTATGGCTACACCTTC
TRBV4-3	-	TRBJ2-3	TRBD1	CASSQEHRGSTDTQYF	TGCGCCAGCAGCCAAGAGCACAGGGGGTCCACAGATACGCAGTATTTT
TRBV30	medium-sized	TRBJ1-1	TRBD1	CAWVPGTGGTEAFF	TGTGCCTGGGTTCCCGGGACAGGGGGCACTGAAGCTTTCTTT
TRBV6-5	few	TRBJ2-7	-	CASNEAGLAYEQYF	TGTGCCAGCAATGAAGCGGGCTTGGCCTACGAGCAGTACTTC
TRBV7-6	-	TRBJ2-5	-	CASSAEETQYF	TGTGCCAGCAGCGCCGAAGAGACCCAGTACTTC
TRBV15	-	TRBJ2-7	-	CATSRENSRSSIEQYF	TGTGCCACCAGCAGAGAGAATTCTAGATCTTCCATCGAGCAGTACTTC
TRBV6-1	-	TRBJ1-1	-	CASSTGTRNTEAFF	TGTGCCAGCAGCACCGGGACAAGGAACACTGAAGCTTTCTTT
TRBV28	-	TRBJ2-2	-	CASRTGNTGELFF	TGTGCCAGCAGGACCGGCAACACCGGGGAGCTGTTTTTT
TRBV5-6	-	TRBJ1-4	-	CASSRYRGRERELFF	TGTGCCAGCAGCCGGTACCGGGGCCGCGAACGGGAACTGTTTTTT
TRBV4-2	-	TRBJ2-5	-	CASSQDSSAKQYF	TGTGCCAGCAGCCAAGATAGCTCGGCGAAGCAGTACTTC
TRBV19	-	TRBJ2-7	-	CASSPGHPSYEQYF	TGTGCCAGTAGTCCGGGACACCCCTCCTACGAGCAGTACTTC
TRBV28	once	TRBJ1-1	-	CASSSYGGNTEAFF	TGTGCCAGCAGTTCTTACGGGGGGAACACTGAAGCTTTCTTT
TRBV30	-	TRBJ1-5	-	CAWSVPQVGGQPQHF	TGTGCCTGGAGTGTCCCACAGGTCGGGGGTCAGCCCCAGCATTTT
TRBV20-1	-	TRBJ2-1	-	CSAIIVPEQFF	TGCAGTGCTATAATCGTCCCTGAGCAGTTCTTC
TRBV5-1	-	TRBJ2-5	-	CASSFRQASYQETQYF	TGCGCCAGCAGCTTCCGACAGGCAAGCTACCAAGAGACCCAGTACTTC
TRBV28	-	TRBJ1-1	-	CASSPKPGKGFF	TGTGCCAGCAGTCCCAAGCCGGGGAAGGGTTTCTTT
TRBV5-4	-	TRBJ1-6	-	CASSLAGGLNSPLHF	TGTGCCAGCAGCTTGGCCGGAGGGCTGAATTCACCCCTCCACTTT
TRBV28	-	TRBJ1-5	-	CASSGWDSNQPQHF	TGTGCCAGCAGCGGATGGGATAGCAATCAGCCCCAGCATTTT
TRBV4-1	-	TRBJ2-6	-	CASSQDQRNDVLTF	TGCGCCAGCAGCCAAGACCAGAGGAACGACGTCCTGACTTTC
TRBV5-1	once	TRBJ1-1	TRBD1	CASSARWTGTNTEAFF	TGCGCCAGCAGCGCCCGTTGGACAGGGACGAACACTGAAGCTTTCTTT
TRBV7-2	few	TRBJ1-2	-	CASSLDLGDGYTF	TGTGCCAGCAGCTTAGACTTAGGGGATGGCTACACCTTC
TRBV7-6	-	TRBJ2-2	TRBD2	CASSSSGIGTGELFF	TGTGCCAGCAGCTCTAGCGGGATTGGCACCGGGGAGCTGTTTTTT
TRBV29-1	once	TRBJ2-1	-	CSYSIGSYNEQFF	TGCAGCTATTCCATCGGGTCCTACAATGAGCAGTTCTTC
TRBV29-1	-	TRBJ2-1	-	CSVVRWGNEQFF	TGCAGCGTTGTACGGTGGGGCAATGAGCAGTTCTTC
TRBV4-1	-	TRBJ2-2	-	CASRPNTGELFF	TGCGCCAGCAGGCCGAACACCGGGGAGCTGTTTTTT
TRBV30	few	TRBJ1-4	TRBD1	CAYDRGREKLFF	TGTGCCTACGACAGGGGTAGGGAAAAACTGTTTTTT
TRBV30	-	TRBJ2-2	TRBD2	CAWSGRTSGRAAGELFF	TGTGCCTGGAGCGGACGGACTAGCGGGAGAGCCGCCGGGGAGCTGTTTTTT
TRBV28	-	TRBJ1-5	TRBD1	CGVYRGDQPQHF	TGCGGAGTCTACAGGGGTGATCAGCCCCAGCATTTT
TRBV30	-	TRBJ2-1	-	CAWRNYWWDEQFF	TGTGCCTGGAGAAACTATTGGTGGGATGAGCAGTTCTTC
TRBV4-3	-	TRBJ2-7	-	CASSQLNRDYEQYF	TGCGCCAGCAGCCAACTGAACAGGGACTACGAGCAGTACTTC
TRBV5-4	once	TRBJ2-7	-	CASSLMETSSYEQYF	TGTGCCAGCAGCTTAATGGAGACGAGCTCCTACGAGCAGTACTTC
TRBV27	-	TRBJ2-2	-	CASSPRQGRAGELFF	TGTGCCAGCAGTCCCCGACAGGGGAGGGCCGGGGAGCTGTTTTTT
TRBV30	-	TRBJ1-5	TRBD1	CAWSVGTGLNQPQHF	TGTGCCTGGAGTGTCGGGACAGGGTTGAATCAGCCCCAGCATTTT
TRBV4-2	-	TRBJ2-1	-	CASSQVRGDNEQFF	TGTGCCAGCAGCCAAGTTAGGGGTGACAATGAGCAGTTCTTC
TRBV30	-	TRBJ2-7	-	CAGSQVGYSYEQYF	TGTGCGGGAAGCCAGGTCGGTTACTCCTACGAGCAGTACTTC
TRBV19	-	TRBJ1-2	-	CASSIITPNYGYTF	TGTGCCAGTAGTATCATCACGCCTAACTATGGCTACACCTTC
TRBV11-2	few	TRBJ2-2	TRBD2	CASSLPPGLAVNTGELFF	TGTGCCAGCAGCTTACCTCCTGGTCTAGCGGTTAACACCGGGGAGCTGTTTTTT
TRBV29-1	few	TRBJ2-2	TRBD2	CSVASGRAGGELFF	TGCAGCGTTGCTAGCGGGAGGGCCGGCGGGGAGCTGTTTTTT
TRBV28	-	TRBJ1-4	TRBD1	CASSWDRGATNEKLFF	TGTGCCAGCAGTTGGGACAGGGGGGCAACTAATGAAAAACTGTTTTTT
TRBV12-5	-	TRBJ1-1	TRBD1	CASSLQGALADTEAFF	TGTGCTAGTTCCCTGCAGGGGGCCCTCGCCGACACTGAAGCTTTCTTT
TRBV6-6	once	TRBJ2-1	TRBD2	CASSPLKSSGRTRQFF	TGTGCCAGCAGCCCCCTGAAGTCTAGCGGGAGGACAAGGCAGTTCTTC
TRBV7-9	-	TRBJ2-3	-	CASSLFGTDTQYF	TGTGCCAGCAGCTTATTCGGGACAGATACGCAGTATTTT
TRBV4-3	-	TRBJ2-7	TRBD1	CASSPGQGSYEQYF	TGCGCCAGCAGCCCCGGACAGGGCTCCTACGAGCAGTACTTC
TRBV18	-	TRBJ2-7	TRBD1	CASSEITGVSYEQYF	TGTGCCAGCTCAGAAATTACAGGGGTCTCCTACGAGCAGTACTTC
TRBV18	-	TRBJ1-3	TRBD1	CASSPGQSSGNTIYF	TGTGCCAGCTCACCGGGACAGTCATCTGGAAACACCATATATTTT
TRBV4-1	-	TRBJ1-2	-	CASSQVGSYGYTF	TGCGCCAGCAGCCAAGTTGGTTCGTATGGCTACACCTTC
TRBV19	-	TRBJ2-2	-	CASRVGGSTGELFF	TGTGCCAGTAGGGTGGGGGGTTCCACCGGGGAGCTGTTTTTT
TRBV19	once	TRBJ1-2	-	CASSIGSAGSGGYTF	TGTGCCAGTAGTATCGGGTCGGCAGGAAGTGGAGGCTACACCTTC
TRBV7-2	few	TRBJ2-2	TRBD1	CASRTGGTNTGELFF	TGTGCCAGCAGGACAGGGGGCACGAACACCGGGGAGCTGTTTTTT
TRBV7-2	-	TRBJ2-5	TRBD2	CASSRTSGLWTQYF	TGTGCCAGCAGCCGGACTAGCGGTCTATGGACCCAGTACTTC
TRBV7-9	-	TRBJ2-7	TRBD2	CASSLAAGFGLAGYVEQYF	TGTGCCAGCAGCTTAGCAGCAGGGTTTGGCCTAGCGGGATACGTCGAGCAGTACTTC
TRBV29-1	-	TRBJ2-5	-	CSVAKAQETQYF	TGCAGCGTTGCAAAGGCCCAAGAGACCCAGTACTTC
TRBV5-1	-	TRBJ1-3	-	CASSPPSGNTIYF	TGCGCCAGCAGCCCCCCCTCTGGAAACACCATATATTTT
TRBV30	-	TRBJ2-7	-	CAWSEGQAFLGYEQYF	TGTGCCTGGAGTGAGGGCCAGGCGTTCCTGGGCTACGAGCAGTACTTC
TRBV30	-	TRBJ2-5	TRBD2	CAWSVGTSGRETQYF	TGTGCCTGGAGTGTGGGGACTAGCGGGAGAGAGACCCAGTACTTC
TRBV5-6	-	TRBJ2-3	TRBD2	CASSLVYGGSLRRYTQYF	TGTGCCAGCAGCTTGGTATATGGCGGGAGCCTCCGCCGATATACGCAGTATTTT
TRBV6-6	-	TRBJ2-1	-	CASSHPLLLNEQFF	TGTGCCAGCAGTCACCCCTTACTTCTCAATGAGCAGTTCTTC
TRBV11-1	-	TRBJ2-7	-	CASRRGTGYEQYF	TGTGCCAGCAGAAGAGGTACAGGCTACGAGCAGTACTTC